This T cell receptor (beta chain) was recovered during a study of shared clonotypes between healthy human individuals. Findings and limits, study-wide: Compared with memory subsets, naive subsets generally had larger estimated richness. A few donors showed sharing of 4.5% to 5% of naive CD4 clonotypes.

In the case of this clone: Its antigen remains unidentified.

Looked up from germline, CDR1 is ENHRY and CDR2 is SYGVKD. V lost 2 bases and J lost 0, with 11 bases in between. The CDR3 runs to 17 residues. Genomic DNA belonging to each subset was distributed in equal measure over several immunoSEQ plates. Repertoires were generated with immunoSEQ multiplex PCR, while TCRdb's copy carries only in-frame clones and drops some. The sample records a few million clones, approximately 94% being singletons. All the donors were Caucasian adults who lived in Nashville, Tennessee. This chain connects TRBV10-3 to TRBJ2-6; no definite D call. Sequenced input: naive CD4+ T cells sorted from blood. Subset described: CD45RA+ positively selected. This clonotype originated in a young man in good health. CDR3 in DNA: TGTGCCATCAGTGAGAAGGGCCTAAGCTCTGGGGCCAACGTCCTGACTTTC. Protein product: CAISEKGLSSGANVLTF.